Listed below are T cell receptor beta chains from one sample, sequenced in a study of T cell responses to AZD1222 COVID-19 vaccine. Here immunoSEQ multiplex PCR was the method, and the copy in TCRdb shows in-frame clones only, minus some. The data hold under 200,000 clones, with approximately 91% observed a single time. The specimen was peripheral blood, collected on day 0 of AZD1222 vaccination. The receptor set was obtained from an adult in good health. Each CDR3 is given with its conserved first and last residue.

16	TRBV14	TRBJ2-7	CASSQGLAGGVYEQYF
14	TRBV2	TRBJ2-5	CASSAGGPTETQYF
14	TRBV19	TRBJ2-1	CASSIVIGSGEQFF
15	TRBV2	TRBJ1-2	CASSPGTGPNYGYTF
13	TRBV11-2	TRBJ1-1	CASSWGGVTEAFF
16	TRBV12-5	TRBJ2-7	CASGLGPVQGAIEQYF
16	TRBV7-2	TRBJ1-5	CASSPKTGASNQPQHF
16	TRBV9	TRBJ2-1	CASSQDPRGVFNEQFF
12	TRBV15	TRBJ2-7	CATSRAGTEQYF
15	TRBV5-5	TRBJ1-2	CASSLTRTGAYGYTF
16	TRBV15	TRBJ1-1	CATSRFLSPGNTEAFF
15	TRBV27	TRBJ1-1	CASSLSTIRGTEAFF
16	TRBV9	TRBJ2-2	CASSELGTANTGELFF
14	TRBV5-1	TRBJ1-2	CASSLTGGAGGYTF
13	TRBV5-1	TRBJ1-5	CASSLEGAQPQHF
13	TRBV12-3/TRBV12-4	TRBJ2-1	CASSSRLAPKQFF
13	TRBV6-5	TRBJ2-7	CASSPSSPYEQYF
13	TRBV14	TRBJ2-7	CASSQSGGYEQYF
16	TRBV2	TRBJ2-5	CASWGPTLAGGETQYF
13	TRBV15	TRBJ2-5	CATSAGLRETQYF
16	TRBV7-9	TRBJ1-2	CASSYHRPRGDYGYTF
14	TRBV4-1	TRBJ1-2	CASSQGQGNDGYTF
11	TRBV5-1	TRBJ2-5	CASRVQETQYF
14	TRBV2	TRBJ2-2	CASRAPGNTGELFF
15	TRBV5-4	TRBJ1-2	CASRPGTGISPGYTF
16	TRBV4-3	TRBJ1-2	CASSQDIKGGYYGYTF
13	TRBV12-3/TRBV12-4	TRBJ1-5	CASSYAGNQPQHF
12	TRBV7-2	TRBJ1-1	CASSLDGAKAFF
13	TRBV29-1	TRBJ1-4	CSARGRANEKLFF
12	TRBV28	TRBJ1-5	CASRETQQPQHF
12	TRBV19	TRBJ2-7	CASSIFSGEQYF
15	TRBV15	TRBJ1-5	CATSRAAVSNQPQHF
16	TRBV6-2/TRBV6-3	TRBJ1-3	CASSRNRLSSGNTIYF
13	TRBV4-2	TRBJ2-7	CASSQAWSYEQYF
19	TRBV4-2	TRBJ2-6	CASSRERQGYGSGANVLTF
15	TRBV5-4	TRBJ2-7	CASSLEFGSGYEQYF
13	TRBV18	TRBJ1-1	CASSPTGNTEAFF
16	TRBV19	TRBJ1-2	CASSIVPGAGWNGYTF
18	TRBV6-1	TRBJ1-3	CASSEATLGGWAGNTIYF
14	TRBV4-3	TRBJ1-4	CASSQNGRDEKLFF
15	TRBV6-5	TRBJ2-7	CASSYGTGFQSEQYF
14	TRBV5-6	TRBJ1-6	CASSAGTGDSPLHF
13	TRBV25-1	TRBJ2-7	CASSELLQGEQYF
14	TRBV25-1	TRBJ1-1	CASTTGTGIRKAFF
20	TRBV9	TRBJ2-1	CASSVGSLAGGLGAYNEQFF
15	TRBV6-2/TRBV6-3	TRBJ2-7	CASSYGQGASYEQYF
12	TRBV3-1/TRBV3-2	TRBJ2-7	CASSRGTYEQYF
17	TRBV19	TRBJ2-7	CASSIVAGDAGSYEQYF
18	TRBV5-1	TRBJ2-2	CASSLEPPVQGGTGELFF
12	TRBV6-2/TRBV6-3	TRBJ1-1	CASSFMNTEAFF